This TCR beta chain is from a study of CD8 T cells in ankylosing spondylitis. V was clipped by 0 bases and J by 9 bases; unmatched bases: 3. Per the germline V gene, CDR1 is SGHDT and CDR2 is YYEEEE. The CDR3 has 13 residues. TCRdb recomputed calls from the 5' RACE reads with MiXCR, one row per CDR3 protein. The sample carries approximately 260,000 distinct CDR3 sequences, less than 10% recorded once. The clonotype comes from a male donor with ankylosing spondylitis or in good health (not recorded which). The chain is built from TRBV5-6 and TRBJ2-1, with TRBD1 matching over 7 bases. The specimen was blood, either unsorted or a sorted T cell fraction (not recorded which). The DNA of the CDR3 is TGTGCCAGCAGCTTGGCAGCAGGGGGTGAGCAGTTCTTC. It specifies CASSLAAGGEQFF.